This T cell receptor beta chain was identified during a study of regulatory T cells in long-lasting Graves disease. The time point here: persistent/refractory GD, antithyroid drugs over 5 years with positive TRAb. Following extraction of RNA from PBMCs, that RNA was used to make the TCR library. Blood from the periphery, around 9 milliliters in all, was drawn into EDTA tubes. As concerns this clonotype: What it binds is unknown.

Germline V gene sequence: CDR1 MGHRA, CDR2 YSYEKL. Trimming took off 0 bases at V and 4 bases at J, with 9 bases between the two ends. This CDR3 has 14 residues. Study observations and caveats: Gene preferences differed: TRBV28, TRBJ1-2, TRBJ2-5 in persistent cases. TCR diversity was lower in persistent Graves' patients (versus newly diagnosed ones).

Assembly of TCR beta libraries relied on iRepertoire HTBI primers together with Arm-PCR of CDR3 regions. From the multiplex PCR reads, TCRdb called clonotypes with MiXCR, one entry per CDR3 protein. The repertoire includes under 500,000 distinct CDR3 sequences, roughly 20% of them detected once, and 7.8% sits in the top ten. The sequence was collected from a female donor with Graves disease. The rearrangement joins TRBV4-1 to TRBJ2-5; tentatively, D is TRBD1 (5 bases). The source material was peripheral blood mononuclear cells (PBMCs), sampled when the disease was refractory, from a patient treated with antithyroid drugs. The CDR3 DNA reads as TGCGCCAGCAGCCAAGATCCAGGGCGAGAGACCCAGTACTTC. Its translation: CASSQDPGRETQYF.